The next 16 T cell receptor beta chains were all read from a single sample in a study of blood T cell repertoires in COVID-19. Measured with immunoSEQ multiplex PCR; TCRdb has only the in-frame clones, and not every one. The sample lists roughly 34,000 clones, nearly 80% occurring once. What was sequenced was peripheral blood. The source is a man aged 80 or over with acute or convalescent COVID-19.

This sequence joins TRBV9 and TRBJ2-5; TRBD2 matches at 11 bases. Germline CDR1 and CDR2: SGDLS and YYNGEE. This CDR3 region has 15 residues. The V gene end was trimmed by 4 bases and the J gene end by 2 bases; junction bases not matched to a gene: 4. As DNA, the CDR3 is TGTGCCAGCAGCTGGGTAGCGGGGGGGCAAGAGACCCAGTACTTC. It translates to CASSWVAGGQETQYF.

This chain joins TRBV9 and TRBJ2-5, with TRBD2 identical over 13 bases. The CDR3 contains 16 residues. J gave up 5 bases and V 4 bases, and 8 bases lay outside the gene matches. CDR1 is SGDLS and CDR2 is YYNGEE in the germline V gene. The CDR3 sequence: CASSKTSGGFRETQYF. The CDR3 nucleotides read TGTGCCAGCAGCAAGACTAGCGGGGGGTTCAGGGAGACCCAGTACTTC. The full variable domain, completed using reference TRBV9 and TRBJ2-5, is DSGVTQTPKHLITATGQRVTLRCSPRSGDLSVYWYQQSLDQGLQFLIQYYNGEERAKGNILERFSAQQFPDLHSELNLSSLELGDSALYFCASSKTSGGFRETQYFGPGTRLLVL.

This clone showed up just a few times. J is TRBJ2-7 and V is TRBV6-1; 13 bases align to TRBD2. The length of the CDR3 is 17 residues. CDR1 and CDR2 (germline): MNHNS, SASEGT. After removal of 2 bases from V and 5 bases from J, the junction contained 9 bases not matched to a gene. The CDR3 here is CASSERPTSGGADEQYF. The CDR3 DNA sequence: TGTGCCAGCAGTGAAAGGCCTACTAGCGGGGGGGCGGACGAGCAGTACTTC.

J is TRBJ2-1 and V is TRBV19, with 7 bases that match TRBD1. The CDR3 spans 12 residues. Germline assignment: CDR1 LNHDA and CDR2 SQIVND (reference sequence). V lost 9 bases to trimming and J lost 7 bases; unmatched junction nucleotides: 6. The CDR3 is CASAGTENEQFF. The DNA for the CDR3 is TGTGCCAGCGCCGGGACAGAAAATGAGCAGTTCTTC.

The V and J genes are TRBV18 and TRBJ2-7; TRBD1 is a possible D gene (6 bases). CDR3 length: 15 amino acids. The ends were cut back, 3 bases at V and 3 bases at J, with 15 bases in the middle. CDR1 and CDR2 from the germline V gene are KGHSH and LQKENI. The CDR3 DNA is TGTGCCAGCTCACCCAATGGGACACGGGGCTACGAGCAGTACTTC. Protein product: CASSPNGTRGYEQYF.

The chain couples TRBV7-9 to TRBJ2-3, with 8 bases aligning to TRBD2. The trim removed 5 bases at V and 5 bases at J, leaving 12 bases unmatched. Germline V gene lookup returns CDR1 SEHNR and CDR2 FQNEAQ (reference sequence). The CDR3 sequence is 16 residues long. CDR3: CASSQSGRAWEDTQYF. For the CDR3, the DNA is TGTGCCAGCAGCCAGTCCGGGAGGGCCTGGGAAGATACGCAGTATTTT.

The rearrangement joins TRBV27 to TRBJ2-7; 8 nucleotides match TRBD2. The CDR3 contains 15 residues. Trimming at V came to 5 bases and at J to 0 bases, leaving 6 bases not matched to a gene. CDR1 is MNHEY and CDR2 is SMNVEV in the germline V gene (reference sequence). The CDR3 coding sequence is TGTGCCAGCAGTGACTATAGCGGGAACTCCTACGAGCAGTACTTC. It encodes CASSDYSGNSYEQYF.

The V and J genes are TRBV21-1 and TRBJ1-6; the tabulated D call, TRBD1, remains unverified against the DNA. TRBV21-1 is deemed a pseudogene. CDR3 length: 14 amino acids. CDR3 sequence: CASSKGDSNSPLHF. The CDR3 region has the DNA TGTGCCAGCAGCAAAGGGGACAGTAATTCACCCCTCCACTTT.

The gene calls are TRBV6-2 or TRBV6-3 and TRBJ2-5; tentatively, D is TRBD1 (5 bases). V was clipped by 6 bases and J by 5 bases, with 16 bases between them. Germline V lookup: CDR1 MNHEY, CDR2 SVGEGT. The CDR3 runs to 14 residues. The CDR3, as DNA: TGTGCCAGCAGCCCCATGGGGCTATGGGAGACCCAGTACTTC. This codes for CASSPMGLWETQYF.

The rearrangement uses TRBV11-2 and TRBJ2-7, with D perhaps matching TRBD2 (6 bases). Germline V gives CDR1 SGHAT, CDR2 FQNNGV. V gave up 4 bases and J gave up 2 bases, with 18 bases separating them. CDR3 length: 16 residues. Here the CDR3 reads CASSYFGGRAPYEQYF. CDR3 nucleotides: TGTGCCAGCAGCTACTTCGGGGGACGGGCGCCCTACGAGCAGTACTTC.

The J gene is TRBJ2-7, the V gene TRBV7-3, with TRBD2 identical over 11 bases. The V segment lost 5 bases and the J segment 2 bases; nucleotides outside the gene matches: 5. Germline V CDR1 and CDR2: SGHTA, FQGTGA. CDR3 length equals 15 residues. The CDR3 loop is CASSLAGGPTYEQYF. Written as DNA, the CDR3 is TGTGCCAGCAGCCTAGCGGGGGGACCGACCTACGAGCAGTACTTC.

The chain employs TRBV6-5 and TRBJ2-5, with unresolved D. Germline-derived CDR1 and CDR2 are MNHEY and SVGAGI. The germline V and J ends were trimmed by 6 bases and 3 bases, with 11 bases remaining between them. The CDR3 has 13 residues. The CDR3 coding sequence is TGTGCCAGCAGGGGCCCCCGCAAAGAGACCCAGTACTTC. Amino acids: CASRGPRKETQYF.

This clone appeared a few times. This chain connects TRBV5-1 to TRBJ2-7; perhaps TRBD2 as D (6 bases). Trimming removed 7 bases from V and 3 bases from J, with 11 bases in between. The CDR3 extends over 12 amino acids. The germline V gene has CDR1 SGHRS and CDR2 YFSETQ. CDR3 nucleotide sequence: TGCGCCAGCGGAGGGTCGGACTACGAGCAGTACTTC. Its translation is CASGGSDYEQYF.

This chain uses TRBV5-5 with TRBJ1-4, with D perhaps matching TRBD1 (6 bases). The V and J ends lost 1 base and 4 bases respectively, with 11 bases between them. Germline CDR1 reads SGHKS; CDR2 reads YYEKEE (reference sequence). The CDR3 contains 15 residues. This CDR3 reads CASSLLNRVNEKLFF. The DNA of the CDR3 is TGTGCCAGCAGCTTGCTTAACAGGGTTAATGAAAAACTGTTTTTT.

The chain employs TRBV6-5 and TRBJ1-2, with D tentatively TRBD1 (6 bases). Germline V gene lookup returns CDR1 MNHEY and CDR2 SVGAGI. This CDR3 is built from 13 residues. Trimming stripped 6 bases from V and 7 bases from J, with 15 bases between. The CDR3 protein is CASSRTAWGGYTF. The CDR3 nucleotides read TGTGCCAGCAGCCGGACAGCCTGGGGTGGCTACACCTTC.

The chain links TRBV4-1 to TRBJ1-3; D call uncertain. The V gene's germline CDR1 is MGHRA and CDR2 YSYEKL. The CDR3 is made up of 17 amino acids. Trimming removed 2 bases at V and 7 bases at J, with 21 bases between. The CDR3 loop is CASSQNKLGAFRNTIYF. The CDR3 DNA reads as TGCGCCAGCAGCCAAAATAAGCTGGGAGCGTTTAGGAACACCATATATTTT.